A selection of T cell receptor beta chains follows, all from one sample in a study of OX40 agonist ivuxolimab in advanced cancers. Sequencing was performed with immunoSEQ multiplex PCR; in TCRdb, only in-frame clones are kept and a portion is missing. This sample has some 59,000 clones, with around 82% found just once. Sequenced here: CD4+ or CD8+ T cells sorted from blood, sampled in a trial of the OX40 agonist ivuxolimab. All receptors derive from an adult with an advanced solid tumor such as melanoma, head and neck, liver or kidney cancer. Each CDR3 is given with its conserved first and last residue. D genes are given only for firm matches. Expanded clones are given a class, and other clones once, few, many or no size at all.

j_gene	d_gene	abundance	v_gene	CDR3nt	CDR3aa
TRBJ1-1	TRBD1	few	TRBV7-8	TGTGCCAGCAGCCTAGGCCCGCCAGGGGGCGGGACTGAAGCTTTCTTT	CASSLGPPGGGTEAFF
TRBJ2-2	TRBD2	NA	TRBV6-5	TGTGCCAGCAGGACCAGCGGGGGGGCCCCCGGGGAGCTGTTTTTT	CASRTSGGAPGELFF
TRBJ1-5	TRBD1	NA	TRBV30	TGTGCCTGGAGTGTATTCGGGACAGGGAAAGATCAGCCCCAGCATTTT	CAWSVFGTGKDQPQHF
TRBJ2-3	NA	NA	TRBV2	TGTGCCAGCAGCCCCGTTGCAGCAACAGATACGCAGTATTTT	CASSPVAATDTQYF
TRBJ1-4	NA	once	TRBV6-6	TGTGCCAGCAGGCCTGGGGGGAGCCTGATTGAAAAACTGTTTTTT	CASRPGGSLIEKLFF
TRBJ1-2	NA	NA	TRBV18	TGTGCCAGCTCACTGCTAGCCGAAGACTGGTATGGCTACACCTTC	CASSLLAEDWYGYTF
TRBJ1-5	NA	NA	TRBV19	TGTGCCAGTAGTATAGATCTGTGGGGCAATCAGCCCCAGCATTTT	CASSIDLWGNQPQHF
TRBJ2-7	TRBD2	once	TRBV5-1	TGCGCCAGCAGCTCCCAGACTAGCGGGTCTACCTACGAGCAGTACTTC	CASSSQTSGSTYEQYF
TRBJ1-2	NA	once	TRBV11-2	TGTGCCAGCAGCTTAAATACACAGGGCGGCTACACCTTC	CASSLNTQGGYTF
TRBJ2-1	NA	NA	TRBV28	TGTGCCAGCAGACGCCAGGGAGGTCACAATGAGCAGTTCTTC	CASRRQGGHNEQFF
TRBJ2-3	NA	once	TRBV19	TGTGCCAGTAGCATCCCGGCATCTCATACGCAGTATTTT	CASSIPASHTQYF
TRBJ2-1	TRBD2	NA	TRBV19	TGTGCCAGTAGTGACCAGCGGGGAAACAATGAGCAGTTCTTC	CASSDQRGNNEQFF
TRBJ1-5	TRBD1	few	TRBV4-1	TGCGCCAGCAGCCAAGGGGGACAGAATAATCAGCCCCAGCATTTT	CASSQGGQNNQPQHF
TRBJ2-1	NA	NA	TRBV9	TGTGCCAGCAGCGTAGATCTTAAATACAATGAGCAGTTCTTC	CASSVDLKYNEQFF
TRBJ1-5	NA	NA	TRBV6-5	TGTGCCAGCGGGACACCAAATCAGCCCCAGCATTTT	CASGTPNQPQHF
TRBJ1-5	NA	NA	TRBV28	TGTGCCAGCAGTGTTATATCGGTTTTGAATCAGCCCCAGCATTTT	CASSVISVLNQPQHF
TRBJ2-7	NA	NA	TRBV28	TGTGCCAGCAGGTCACGGTATATTCGAACCTACGAGCAGTACTTC	CASRSRYIRTYEQYF
TRBJ2-3	NA	few	TRBV4-3	TGCGCCAGCAGCCAAGATCACAGGTCGGAGGGCACAGATACGCAGTATTTT	CASSQDHRSEGTDTQYF
TRBJ2-5	NA	NA	TRBV2	TGTGCCAGCAGAACACAGGGTGGCGTGGAGACCCAGTACTTC	CASRTQGGVETQYF
TRBJ2-7	NA	NA	TRBV10-2	TGCGCCAGCAGTGCAGACCAGGGGCCGTACTACGAGCAGTACTTC	CASSADQGPYYEQYF
TRBJ1-1	TRBD1	NA	TRBV6-1	TGTGCCAGCATCTTACAGGGGGGGACTGAAGCTTTCTTT	CASILQGGTEAFF
TRBJ2-3	TRBD2	NA	TRBV6-5	TGTGCCAGCAGAGGACTAGCCAGCACAGATACGCAGTATTTT	CASRGLASTDTQYF
TRBJ1-2	TRBD1	NA	TRBV7-2	TGTGCCAGCAGCCTCTGGACAGGTGATGGCTACACCTTC	CASSLWTGDGYTF
TRBJ2-5	NA	NA	TRBV10-3	TGTGCCATCAGTGAGTCGGATTGGCCGGGGGAGACCCAGTACTTC	CAISESDWPGETQYF
TRBJ1-5	NA	medium-sized	TRBV7-2	TGTGCCAGCAGCTTAGCTTCCCAGAGCAATCAGCCCCAGCATTTT	CASSLASQSNQPQHF
TRBJ2-7	NA	NA	TRBV18	TGTGCCAGCTCACCACCGATAGGTACAGGGTATCGCGAGCAGTACTTC	CASSPPIGTGYREQYF
TRBJ1-6	NA	NA	TRBV6-5	TGTGCCAGCAGTCGCCCCGGGGGCCGAGATTCACCCCTCCACTTT	CASSRPGGRDSPLHF
TRBJ1-1	TRBD1	NA	TRBV7-2	TGTGCCAGCAGCTCCCGGGACAGGGGGAACACTGAAGCTTTCTTT	CASSSRDRGNTEAFF
TRBJ2-5	NA	NA	TRBV7-2	TGTGCCAGCAGCGGCGGGCTTCAAGAGACCCAGTACTTC	CASSGGLQETQYF
TRBJ2-1	NA	NA	TRBV7-2	TGTGCCAGCAGCTTTTCGCGGATCTACAATGAGCAGTTCTTC	CASSFSRIYNEQFF
TRBJ1-5	TRBD1	NA	TRBV2	TGTGCCAGCAGTGAAGGGACAGGCCGTAATCAGCCCCAGCATTTT	CASSEGTGRNQPQHF
TRBJ2-3	TRBD1	NA	TRBV6-6	TGTGCCAGCAGGCCCTCTCTTGGACAGGGGACAGATACGCAGTATTTT	CASRPSLGQGTDTQYF
TRBJ2-2	NA	NA	TRBV15	TGTGCCACCAGCAGAGGGGACCTAGCAACCGGGGAGCTGTTTTTT	CATSRGDLATGELFF
TRBJ1-1	NA	NA	TRBV27	TGTGCCAGCAACATCTGGGGAGGGTCGAATACTGAAGCTTTCTTT	CASNIWGGSNTEAFF
TRBJ1-1	NA	NA	TRBV19	TGTGCCAGTAGTCCGGGTCGACAGTTGGGGACTGAAGCTTTCTTT	CASSPGRQLGTEAFF
TRBJ2-5	NA	few	TRBV14	TGTGCCAGCAGCCACGTAGTAGGAACCCGGGAGACCCAGTACTTC	CASSHVVGTRETQYF
TRBJ1-2	NA	few	TRBV18	TGTGCCAGCTCTCTAGGCAATCAGGACTACACCTTC	CASSLGNQDYTF
TRBJ1-5	NA	NA	TRBV7-2	TGTGCCAGCAGCCCCCGGGGAGGCAATCAGCCCCAGCATTTT	CASSPRGGNQPQHF
TRBJ2-5	TRBD2	once	TRBV9	TGTGCCAGCAGCGTAGGGGCTAGCGGGGGCCTAGAGACCCAGTACTTC	CASSVGASGGLETQYF
TRBJ2-7	NA	NA	TRBV28	TGTGCCAGCAGTTCGGGGGGCGGCGGATCCTACGAGCAGTACTTC	CASSSGGGGSYEQYF
TRBJ1-2	NA	NA	TRBV27	TGTGCCAGCAGTACCCCAGGGCTTGGGGGCTACACCTTC	CASSTPGLGGYTF
TRBJ2-2	NA	NA	TRBV19	TGTGCCAGTAGTATCCTCAGGGGAGCAAACACCGGGGAGCTGTTTTTT	CASSILRGANTGELFF